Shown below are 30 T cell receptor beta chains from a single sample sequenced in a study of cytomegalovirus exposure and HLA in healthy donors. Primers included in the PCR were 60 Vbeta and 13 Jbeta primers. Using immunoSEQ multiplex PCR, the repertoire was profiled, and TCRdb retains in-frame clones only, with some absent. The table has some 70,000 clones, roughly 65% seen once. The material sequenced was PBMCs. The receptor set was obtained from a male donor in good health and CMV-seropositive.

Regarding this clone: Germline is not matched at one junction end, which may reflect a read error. The CDR3 sequence is CASSFWGVGYGQYF. DNA of the CDR3: TGTGCCAGCAGTTTTTGGGGAGTTGGCTACGGGCAGTACTTC. The chain carries TRBV27 and TRBJ2-7; maybe TRBD2 (5 bases). This CDR3 contains 14 residues. The germline CDR1 and CDR2 sequences are MNHEY and SMNVEV (reference sequence).

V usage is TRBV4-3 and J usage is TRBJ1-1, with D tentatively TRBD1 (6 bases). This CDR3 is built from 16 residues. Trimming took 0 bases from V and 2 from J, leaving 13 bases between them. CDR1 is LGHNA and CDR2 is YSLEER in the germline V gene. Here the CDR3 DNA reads TGCGCCAGCAGCCAAGATTGGGGGACACCAAACACTGAAGCTTTCTTT. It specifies CASSQDWGTPNTEAFF.

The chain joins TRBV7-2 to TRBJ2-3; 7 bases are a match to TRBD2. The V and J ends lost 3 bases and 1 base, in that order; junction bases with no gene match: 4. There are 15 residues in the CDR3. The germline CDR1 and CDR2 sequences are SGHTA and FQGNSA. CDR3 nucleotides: TGTGCCAGCAGCTTCCGACTAGCCGGCACAGATACGCAGTATTTT. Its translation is CASSFRLAGTDTQYF.

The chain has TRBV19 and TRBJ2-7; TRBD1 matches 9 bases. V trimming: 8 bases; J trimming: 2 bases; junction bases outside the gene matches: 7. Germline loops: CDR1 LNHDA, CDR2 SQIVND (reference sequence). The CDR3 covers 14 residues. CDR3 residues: CASGGTGSPYEQYF. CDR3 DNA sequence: TGTGCCAGTGGGGGGACAGGGTCCCCCTACGAGCAGTACTTC.

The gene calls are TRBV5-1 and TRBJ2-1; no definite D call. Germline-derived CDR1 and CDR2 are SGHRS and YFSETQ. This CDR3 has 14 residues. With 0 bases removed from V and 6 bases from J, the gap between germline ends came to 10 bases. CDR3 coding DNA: TGCGCCAGCAGCTTGGCCTCCCGGTCCAATGAGCAGTTCTTC. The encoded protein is CASSLASRSNEQFF. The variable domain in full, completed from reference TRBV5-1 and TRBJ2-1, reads KAGVTQTPRYLIKTRGQQVTLSCSPISGHRSVSWYQQTPGQGLQFLFEYFSETQRNKGNFPGRFSGRQFSNSRSEMNVSTLELGDSALYLCASSLASRSNEQFFGPGTRLTVL.

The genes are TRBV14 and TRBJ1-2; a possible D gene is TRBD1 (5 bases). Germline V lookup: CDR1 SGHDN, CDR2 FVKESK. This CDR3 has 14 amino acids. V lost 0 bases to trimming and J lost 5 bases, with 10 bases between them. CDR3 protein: CASSQDTGSYGYTF. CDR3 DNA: TGTGCCAGCAGCCAAGATACAGGATCATATGGCTACACCTTC.

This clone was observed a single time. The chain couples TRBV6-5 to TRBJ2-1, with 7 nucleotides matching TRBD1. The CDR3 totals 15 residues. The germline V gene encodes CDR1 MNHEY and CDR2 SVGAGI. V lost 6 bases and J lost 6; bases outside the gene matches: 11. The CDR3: CASRPRQGSSNEQFF. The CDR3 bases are TGTGCCAGCAGACCTAGACAGGGAAGTTCCAATGAGCAGTTCTTC.

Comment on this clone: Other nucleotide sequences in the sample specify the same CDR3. The CDR3 coding sequence is TGTGCCAGCAGCCGACTAGCGGGGGGGCAAGGCACAGATACGCAGTATTTT. It specifies CASSRLAGGQGTDTQYF. This chain connects TRBV11-3 to TRBJ2-3; 14 bases match TRBD2. J gave up 1 base and V 5 bases, and 5 bases lay outside the gene matches. Germline V gives CDR1 SGHNT, CDR2 YENEEA. This CDR3 has 17 residues.

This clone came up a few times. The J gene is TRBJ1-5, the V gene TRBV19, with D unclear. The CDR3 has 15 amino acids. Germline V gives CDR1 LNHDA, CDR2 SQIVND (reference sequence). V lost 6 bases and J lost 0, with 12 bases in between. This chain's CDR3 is CASRPTEYSNQPQHF. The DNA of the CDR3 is TGTGCCAGTAGACCGACGGAGTATAGCAATCAGCCCCAGCATTTT.

The CDR3 reads CASSRTRERIYEQYF. The CDR3 nucleotides are TGTGCCAGTAGTAGAACGCGGGAGAGAATCTACGAGCAGTACTTC. The V gene is TRBV19, the J gene TRBJ2-7; 7 positions agree with TRBD2. Per germline, CDR1 LNHDA and CDR2 SQIVND (reference sequence). After removal of 4 bases from V and 3 bases from J, the junction contained 9 bases not matched to a gene. The CDR3 is 15 residues long.

Here the CDR3 DNA reads TGTGCCAGCAGCTTGGGCGGGAGCCTCACCGGGGAGCTGTTTTTT. Translating it yields CASSLGGSLTGELFF. This rearrangement joins TRBV5-5 to TRBJ2-2, with 7 bases that match TRBD2. Germline lookup yields CDR1 SGHKS and CDR2 YYEKEE (reference sequence). The CDR3 consists of 15 residues. V was pared by 0 bases and J by 4 bases, with 3 bases of the junction left unmatched.

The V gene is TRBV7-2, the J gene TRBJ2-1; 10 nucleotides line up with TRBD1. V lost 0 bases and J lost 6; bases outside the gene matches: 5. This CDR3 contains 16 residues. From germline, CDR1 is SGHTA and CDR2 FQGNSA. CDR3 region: CASSLARGQGINEQFF. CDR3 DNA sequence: TGTGCCAGCAGCTTAGCGAGGGGACAGGGGATCAATGAGCAGTTCTTC.

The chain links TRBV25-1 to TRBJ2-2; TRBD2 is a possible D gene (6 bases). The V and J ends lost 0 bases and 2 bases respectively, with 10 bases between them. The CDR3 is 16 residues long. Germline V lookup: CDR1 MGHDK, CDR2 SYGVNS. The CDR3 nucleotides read TGTGCCAGCAGTGAATATTGGGGGGTAAACACCGGGGAGCTGTTTTTT. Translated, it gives CASSEYWGVNTGELFF. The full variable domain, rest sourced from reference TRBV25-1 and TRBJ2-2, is EADIYQTPRYLVIGTGKKITLECSQTMGHDKMYWYQQDPGMELHLIHYSYGVNSTEKGDLSSESTVSRIRTEHFPLTLESARPSHTSQYLCASSEYWGVNTGELFFGEGSRLTVL.

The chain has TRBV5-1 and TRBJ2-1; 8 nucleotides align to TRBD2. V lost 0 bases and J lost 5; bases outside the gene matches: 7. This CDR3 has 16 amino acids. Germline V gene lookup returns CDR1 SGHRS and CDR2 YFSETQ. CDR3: CASSLEGLGVDNEQFF. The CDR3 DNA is TGCGCCAGCAGCTTGGAGGGACTAGGGGTTGACAATGAGCAGTTCTTC.

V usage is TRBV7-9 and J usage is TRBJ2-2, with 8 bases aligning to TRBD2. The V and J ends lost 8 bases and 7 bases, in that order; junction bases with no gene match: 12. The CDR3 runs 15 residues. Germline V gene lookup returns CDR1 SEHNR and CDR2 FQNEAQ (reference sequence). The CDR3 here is CASDSGNVQGGELFF. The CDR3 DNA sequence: TGTGCCAGCGATAGCGGGAACGTCCAGGGCGGGGAGCTGTTTTTT. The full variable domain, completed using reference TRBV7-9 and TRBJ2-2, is DTGVSQNPRHKITKRGQNVTFRCDPISEHNRLYWYRQTLGQGPEFLTYFQNEAQLEKSRLLSDRFSAERPKGSFSTLEIQRTEQGDSAMYLCASDSGNVQGGELFFGEGSRLTVL.

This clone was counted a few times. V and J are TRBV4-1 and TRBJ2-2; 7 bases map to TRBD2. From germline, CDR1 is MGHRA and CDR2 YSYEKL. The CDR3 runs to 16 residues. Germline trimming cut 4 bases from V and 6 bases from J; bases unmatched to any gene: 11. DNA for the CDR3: TGCGCCAGCAGCCCCGCCCAGACTAGCATCGCCGGGGAGCTGTTTTTT. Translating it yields CASSPAQTSIAGELFF.

This chain's CDR3 is CASSSRSVSSYNEQFF. CDR3 coding DNA: TGTGCCAGCAGCTCCCGGTCCGTTAGCTCCTACAATGAGCAGTTCTTC. V and J are TRBV11-3 and TRBJ2-1; unclear D gene. The germline V gene encodes CDR1 SGHNT and CDR2 YENEEA. This CDR3 comprises 16 residues. Between the trimmed V and J ends, which lost 4 bases and 0 bases, there was a span of 13 bases.

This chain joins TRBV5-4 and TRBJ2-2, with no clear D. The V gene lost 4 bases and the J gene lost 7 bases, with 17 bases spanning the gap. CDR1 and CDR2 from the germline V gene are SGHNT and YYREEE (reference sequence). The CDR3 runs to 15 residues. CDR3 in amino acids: CASSAPRLGGGELFF. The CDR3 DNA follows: TGTGCCAGCAGCGCCCCACGACTGGGTGGCGGGGAGCTGTTTTTT.

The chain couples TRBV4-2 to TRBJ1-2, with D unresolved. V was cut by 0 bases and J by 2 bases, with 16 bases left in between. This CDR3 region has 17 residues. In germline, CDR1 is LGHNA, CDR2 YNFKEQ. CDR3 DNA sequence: TGTGCCAGCAGCCAAGATCTGAGCCCACGAACCAACTATGGCTACACCTTC. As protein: CASSQDLSPRTNYGYTF.

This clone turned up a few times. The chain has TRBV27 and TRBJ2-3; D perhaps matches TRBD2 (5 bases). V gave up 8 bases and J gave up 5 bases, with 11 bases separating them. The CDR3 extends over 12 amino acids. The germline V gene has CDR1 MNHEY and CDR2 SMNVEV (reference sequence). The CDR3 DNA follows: TGTGCCAGCCGGGGAGTCGAAGATACGCAGTATTTT. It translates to CASRGVEDTQYF.

The CDR3: CASSLGDWSQYF. DNA for the CDR3: TGTGCCAGCAGCTTAGGCGATTGGTCCCAGTACTTC. The J gene is TRBJ2-5, the V gene TRBV7-9; no reliable D call. CDR1 SEHNR and CDR2 FQNEAQ come from the germline V gene (reference sequence). V was clipped by 1 base and J by 9 bases, with 9 bases between them. The CDR3 extends over 12 amino acids.

The CDR3 loop reads CASSYSRGQAHGYTF. CDR3 nucleotides: TGTGCCAGCAGTTACTCCAGGGGTCAGGCCCACGGCTACACCTTC. The chain recombines TRBV6-5 with TRBJ1-2; possibly TRBD1 for D (6 bases). Germline V gene data show CDR1 as MNHEY and CDR2 as SVGAGI. There are 15 residues in the CDR3. Trimming shortened V by 0 bases and J by 8 bases, and 16 bases separated the two germline ends.

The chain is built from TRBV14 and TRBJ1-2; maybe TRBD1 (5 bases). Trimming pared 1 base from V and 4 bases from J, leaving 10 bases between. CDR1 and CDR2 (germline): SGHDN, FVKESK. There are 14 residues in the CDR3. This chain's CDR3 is CASSQVDSFYGYTF. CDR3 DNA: TGTGCCAGCAGCCAAGTTGACAGCTTCTATGGCTACACCTTC.

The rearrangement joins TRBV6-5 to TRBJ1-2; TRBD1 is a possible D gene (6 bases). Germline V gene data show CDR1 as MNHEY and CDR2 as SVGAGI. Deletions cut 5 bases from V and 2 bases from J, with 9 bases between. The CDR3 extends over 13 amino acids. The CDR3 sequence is CASSQQGNYGYTF. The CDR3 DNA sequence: TGTGCCAGCAGTCAACAGGGAAACTATGGCTACACCTTC.

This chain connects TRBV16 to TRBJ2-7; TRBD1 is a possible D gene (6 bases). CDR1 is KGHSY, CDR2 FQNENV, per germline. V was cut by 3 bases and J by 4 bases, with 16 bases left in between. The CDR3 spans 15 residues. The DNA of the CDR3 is TGTGCCAGCAGCCAGGAGACAGGCTCAACTTACGAGCAGTACTTC. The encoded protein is CASSQETGSTYEQYF. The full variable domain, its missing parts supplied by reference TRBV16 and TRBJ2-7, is GEEVAQTPKHLVRGEGQKAKLYCAPIKGHSYVFWYQQVLKNEFKFLISFQNENVFDETGMPKERFSAKCLPNSPCSLEIQATKLEDSAVYFCASSQETGSTYEQYFGPGTRLTVT.

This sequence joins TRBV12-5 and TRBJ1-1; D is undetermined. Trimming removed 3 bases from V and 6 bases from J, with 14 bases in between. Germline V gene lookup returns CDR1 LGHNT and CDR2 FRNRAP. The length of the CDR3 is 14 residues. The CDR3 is CASGLPGLRPEAFF. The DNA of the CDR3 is TGTGCTAGTGGTTTACCTGGTTTGAGGCCTGAAGCTTTCTTT.

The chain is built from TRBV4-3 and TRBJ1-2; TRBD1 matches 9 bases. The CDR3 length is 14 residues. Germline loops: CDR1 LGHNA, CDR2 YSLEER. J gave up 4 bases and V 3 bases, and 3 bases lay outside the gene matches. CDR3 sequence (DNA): TGCGCCAGCAGCCAGATGACAGGGGGCTATGGCTACACCTTC. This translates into CASSQMTGGYGYTF.

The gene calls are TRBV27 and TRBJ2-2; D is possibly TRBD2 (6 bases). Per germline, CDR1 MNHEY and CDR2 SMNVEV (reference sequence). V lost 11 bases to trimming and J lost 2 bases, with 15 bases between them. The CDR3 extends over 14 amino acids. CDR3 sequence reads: CASRASVNTGELFF. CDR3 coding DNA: TGTGCCTCGCGGGCTAGCGTCAACACCGGGGAGCTGTTTTTT.

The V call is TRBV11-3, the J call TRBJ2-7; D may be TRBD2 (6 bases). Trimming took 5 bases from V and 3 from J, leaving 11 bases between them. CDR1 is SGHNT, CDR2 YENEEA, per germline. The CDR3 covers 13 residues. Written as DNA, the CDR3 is TGTGCCAGCAGCGCGGCCGGGAGCTACGAGCAGTACTTC. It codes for CASSAAGSYEQYF.

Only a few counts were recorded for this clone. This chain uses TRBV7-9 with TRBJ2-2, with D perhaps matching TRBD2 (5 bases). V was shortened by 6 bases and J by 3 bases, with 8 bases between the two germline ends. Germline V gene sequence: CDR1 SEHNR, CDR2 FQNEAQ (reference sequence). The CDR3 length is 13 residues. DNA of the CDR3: TGTGCCAGCAGGTCGCGGGACACCGGGGAGCTGTTTTTT. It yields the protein CASRSRDTGELFF.